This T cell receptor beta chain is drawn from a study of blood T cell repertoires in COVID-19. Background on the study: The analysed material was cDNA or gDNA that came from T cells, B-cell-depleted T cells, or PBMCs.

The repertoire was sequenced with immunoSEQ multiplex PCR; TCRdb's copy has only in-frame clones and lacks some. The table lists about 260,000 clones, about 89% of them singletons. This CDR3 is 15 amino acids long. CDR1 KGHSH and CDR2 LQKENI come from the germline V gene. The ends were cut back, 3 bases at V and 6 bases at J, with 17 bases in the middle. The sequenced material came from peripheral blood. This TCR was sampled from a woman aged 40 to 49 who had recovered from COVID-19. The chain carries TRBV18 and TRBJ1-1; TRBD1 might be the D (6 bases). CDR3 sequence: CASSPLQQGIAEAFF. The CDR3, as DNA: TGTGCCAGCTCACCCCTCCAACAGGGTATCGCTGAAGCTTTCTTT.